This TCR beta chain was sequenced during a study of blood T cell repertoires in COVID-19. Cohort assignment relied on participant-reported clinical history. Among Cohort 3 donors, those recovered had two negative PCRs, clearance, or symptom resolution. With 8 bases removed from V and 7 bases from J, the gap between germline ends came to 23 bases. CDR1 and CDR2 from the germline V gene are MDHEN and SYDVKM. The CDR3 consists of 15 residues. In the authors' workflow: Counts of nucleated cells, estimated from reference gene primer amplification, were obtained. Produced via immunoSEQ multiplex PCR; TCRdb's table is partial and in-frame only. V and J calls plus clone size are reproduced from that table; the DNA served to infer D and trimming. The sample holds 190,000 or so clones, approximately 78% seen once.

This chain links TRBV28 with TRBJ1-2; maybe TRBD1 (5 bases). The TCR comes from a man aged 40-49 years who had recovered from COVID-19. Sequenced input: PBMCs or T cells enriched from blood (not recorded which). DNA of the CDR3: TGTGCCAGCCGTGGGGGGGAGGCAATATTTGGTGGCTACACCTTC. Its translation: CASRGGEAIFGGYTF.